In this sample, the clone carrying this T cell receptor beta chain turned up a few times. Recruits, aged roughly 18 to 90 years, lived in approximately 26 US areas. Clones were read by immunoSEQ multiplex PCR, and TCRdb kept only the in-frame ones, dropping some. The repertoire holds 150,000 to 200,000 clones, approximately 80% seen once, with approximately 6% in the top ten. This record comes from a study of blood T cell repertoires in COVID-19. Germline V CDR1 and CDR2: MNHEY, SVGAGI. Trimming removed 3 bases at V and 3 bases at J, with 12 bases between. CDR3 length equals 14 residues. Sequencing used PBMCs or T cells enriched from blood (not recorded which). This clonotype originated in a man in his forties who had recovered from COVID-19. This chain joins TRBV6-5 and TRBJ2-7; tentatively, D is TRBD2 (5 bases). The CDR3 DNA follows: TGTGCCAGCAGTTATAGGGAGTTCGGCTACGAGCAGTACTTC. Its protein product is CASSYREFGYEQYF.